What follows is one T cell receptor (beta chain) and its context. The antigen remains undetermined. Germline-derived CDR1 and CDR2 are LGHNT and FRNRAP. The CDR3 extends over 17 amino acids. Deletions cut 0 bases from V and 0 bases from J, with 14 bases between. This sample stems from a study of blood T cells in healthy people across ages. Study-level points and caveats: The percentage of naive T cells correlated strongly with TCR beta diversity. Researchers said unsorted PBMCs prevented a conclusive naive versus antigen-experienced comparison.

A second PCR, run for roughly 7 to 12 cycles, used a sample-barcoded 5' primer plus a J-beta primer mix. TCRdb reprocessed the 5' RACE reads via MiXCR and lists one record per CDR3 protein. The sample lists 900,000 to 950,000 distinct CDR3 sequences, approximately 32% occurring once. Donors each provided approximately 9.6 milliliters of peripheral blood. These data also formed part of another study, on T cells of mothers and their children.

Sequenced input: blood. This TCR was sampled from a woman between 40 and 55 years old in good health. The chain carries TRBV12-5 and TRBJ1-1, with a possible D match to TRBD1 (6 bases). CDR3 sequence reads: CASGLVIGGALNTEAFF. The CDR3 DNA is TGTGCTAGTGGTTTGGTAATAGGGGGGGCCCTGAACACTGAAGCTTTCTTT.